The source of this T cell receptor (beta chain) is a study of cytomegalovirus exposure and HLA in healthy donors. Study-wide results and caveats: Cytomegalovirus association was listed for 150 or so TCR beta chains. Rarity characterized most TCR sequences, yet some public TCRs appeared in many donors. In a later analysis, first-cohort TCR clusters were found to tend to co-occur in the 130 or so validation repertoires.

The V gene end was trimmed by 5 bases and the J gene end by 4 bases; junction bases not matched to a gene: 3. Germline V lookup: CDR1 PRHDT, CDR2 FYEKMQ (reference sequence). This CDR3 region has 15 residues. Method: immunoSEQ multiplex PCR; TCRdb's copy keeps in-frame clones and lacks some. The repertoire consists of some 310,000 clones, with 88% occurring once and the leading ten covering around 0.91%. The donors were members of the validation cohort, which comprised 90 to 150 subjects and was separate from the first cohort of 600 to 850 subjects. As for this clone: Its target is unknown.

The TCR sequence derives from a man aged 30 to 39 in good health and CMV-seronegative. The rearrangement links TRBV13 to TRBJ1-6; 9 bases match TRBD1. The sequenced sample consisted of PBMCs. The CDR3 bases are TGTGCCAGCAGCCTCGGACAGGGGTATAATTCACCCCTCCACTTT. This sequence encodes CASSLGQGYNSPLHF.